This record concerns one T cell receptor beta chain sequence. These data originate in a study of blood T cell repertoires in COVID-19. Across the whole study: Italy, Spain and the United States were the sources of the convalescent and acute COVID-19 samples. In each case, the material was cDNA or gDNA derived from T cells, B-cell-depleted T cells, or PBMCs.

Data came from immunoSEQ multiplex PCR; TCRdb stores just in-frame clones and leaves some out. The profile shows some 69,000 clones, over 80% of them singletons. Trimming removed 7 bases at V and 4 bases at J, with 23 bases between. CDR1 and CDR2 (germline): LNHDA, SQIVND (reference sequence). The CDR3 length is 17 residues. The sequencing input was peripheral blood. The TCR originated in an elderly man with active or convalescent COVID-19. J is TRBJ1-5 and V is TRBV19, with D possibly TRBD1 on 6 matching bases. The CDR3 region is CASKGDKGSFSNQPQHF. The CDR3 region has the DNA TGTGCCAGTAAGGGGGATAAGGGCAGCTTTTCGAATCAGCCCCAGCATTTT.